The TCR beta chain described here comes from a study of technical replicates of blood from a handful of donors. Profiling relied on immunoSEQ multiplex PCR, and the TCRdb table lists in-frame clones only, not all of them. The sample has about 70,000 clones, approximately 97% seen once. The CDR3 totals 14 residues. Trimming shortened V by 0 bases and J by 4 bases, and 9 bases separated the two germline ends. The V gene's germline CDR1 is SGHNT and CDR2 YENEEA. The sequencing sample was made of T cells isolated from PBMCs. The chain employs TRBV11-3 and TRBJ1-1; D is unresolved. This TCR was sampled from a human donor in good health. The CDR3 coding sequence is TGTGCCAGCAGCTTAGAAGGCGGCAGCACTGAAGCTTTCTTT. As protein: CASSLEGGSTEAFF.